This is a list of T cell receptor beta chains from one sample in a study of cytomegalovirus exposure and HLA in healthy donors. Method: immunoSEQ multiplex PCR; TCRdb's copy keeps in-frame clones and lacks some. The repertoire includes about 130,000 clones, more than 70% of them detected once, and 3% to 4% sits in the top ten. The sequenced sample was PBMCs. These receptors were obtained from a man younger than 45 in good health and CMV-seronegative. Both conserved end residues are part of each CDR3. D genes are given only for firm matches. Only part of the rows carry a size: once, few, many, or a class if the clone is expanded.

size: .
V: TRBV9
D: .
J: TRBJ2-1
CDR3: CASSGNVGSSYNEQFF
DNA: TGTGCCAGCAGCGGAAACGTAGGGAGCTCCTACAATGAGCAGTTCTTC

size: .
V: TRBV5-5
D: .
J: TRBJ1-2
CDR3: CASSLSVVGGGGGGYTF
DNA: TGTGCCAGCAGCTTGTCTGTCGTAGGGGGGGGTGGCGGTGGCTACACCTTC

size: .
V: TRBV29-1
D: .
J: TRBJ1-2
CDR3: CSVVSGEKYGYTF
DNA: TGCAGCGTTGTGTCCGGGGAGAAGTATGGCTACACCTTC

size: .
V: TRBV2
D: .
J: TRBJ2-7
CDR3: CASSMTDYEQYF
DNA: TGTGCCAGCAGTATGACTGATTACGAGCAGTACTTC

size: few
V: TRBV7-8
D: .
J: TRBJ1-2
CDR3: CASSLNQNPNYGYTF
DNA: TGTGCCAGCAGCTTAAATCAGAACCCCAACTATGGCTACACCTTC

size: few
V: TRBV5-6
D: .
J: TRBJ2-7
CDR3: CASSLLNYEQYF
DNA: TGTGCCAGCAGCTTACTGAACTACGAGCAGTACTTC

size: .
V: TRBV27
D: .
J: TRBJ1-5
CDR3: CASRGFRGPSNQPQHF
DNA: TGTGCCAGCAGAGGATTTCGCGGTCCTAGCAATCAGCCCCAGCATTTT

size: .
V: TRBV5-1
D: .
J: TRBJ1-4
CDR3: CASSPGAGEKLFF
DNA: TGCGCCAGCAGTCCGGGAGCGGGTGAAAAACTGTTTTTT

size: .
V: TRBV6-5
D: .
J: TRBJ1-2
CDR3: CASSPQDPYYGYTF
DNA: TGTGCCAGCAGCCCACAGGACCCATACTATGGCTACACCTTC

size: few
V: TRBV5-1
D: TRBD1
J: TRBJ1-1
CDR3: CASSLYGTGYDTEAFF
DNA: TGCGCCAGCAGCTTGTATGGGACAGGGTATGACACTGAAGCTTTCTTT

size: .
V: TRBV28
D: .
J: TRBJ2-5
CDR3: CASSPRSGALTQYF
DNA: TGTGCCAGCAGCCCCCGCAGTGGGGCCCTGACCCAGTACTTC

size: .
V: TRBV11-2
D: TRBD1
J: TRBJ2-7
CDR3: CASSLARGSYEQYF
DNA: TGTGCCAGCAGCTTAGCCAGGGGGTCCTACGAGCAGTACTTC

size: few
V: TRBV5-1
D: .
J: TRBJ2-5
CDR3: CASSLGAAQETQYF
DNA: TGCGCCAGCAGCTTGGGGGCAGCCCAAGAGACCCAGTACTTC

size: once
V: TRBV29-1
D: .
J: TRBJ1-3
CDR3: CSVSGLENTIYF
DNA: TGCAGCGTTTCGGGGTTGGAAAACACCATATATTTT

size: .
V: TRBV18
D: TRBD1
J: TRBJ1-2
CDR3: CASSPRMETGKAGYTF
DNA: TGTGCCAGCTCACCAAGGATGGAGACAGGGAAGGCTGGCTACACCTTC

size: .
V: TRBV5-6
D: .
J: TRBJ1-1
CDR3: CASSSEGGTPEAFF
DNA: TGTGCCAGCAGCTCCGAGGGAGGGACTCCTGAAGCTTTCTTT

size: .
V: TRBV5-1
D: TRBD1
J: TRBJ1-6
CDR3: CASSFQTGSDGSPLHF
DNA: TGCGCCAGCAGCTTCCAGACAGGGAGTGATGGCTCACCCCTCCACTTT

size: .
V: TRBV2
D: .
J: TRBJ2-6
CDR3: CASNAEISGANVLTF
DNA: TGTGCCAGCAACGCCGAGATCTCTGGGGCCAACGTCCTGACTTTC

size: .
V: TRBV7-2
D: .
J: TRBJ1-4
CDR3: CASSLTGPTKLFF
DNA: TGTGCCAGCAGCTTGACAGGCCCCACCAAACTGTTTTTT

size: .
V: TRBV11-2
D: .
J: TRBJ1-1
CDR3: CASSLGRTDEAFF
DNA: TGTGCCAGCAGCCTAGGGAGGACAGATGAAGCTTTCTTT

size: few
V: TRBV6-6
D: TRBD1
J: TRBJ1-2
CDR3: CASRTGSGYTF
DNA: TGTGCCAGCAGGACAGGGAGTGGCTACACCTTC

size: .
V: TRBV4-1
D: TRBD1
J: TRBJ2-7
CDR3: CASSSGTGAVRTSQYEQYF
DNA: TGCGCCAGCAGCTCCGGGACAGGGGCCGTTCGGACTAGCCAATACGAGCAGTACTTC

size: .
V: TRBV5-1
D: TRBD1
J: TRBJ1-1
CDR3: CASSPYRGLGVVNTEAFF
DNA: TGCGCCAGCAGCCCTTACAGGGGGCTGGGGGTGGTGAACACTGAAGCTTTCTTT

size: .
V: TRBV5-6
D: .
J: TRBJ1-2
CDR3: CASSLLDSVGGYTF
DNA: TGTGCCAGCAGCTTGTTGGACAGCGTGGGAGGCTACACCTTC

size: .
V: TRBV6-4
D: .
J: TRBJ2-2
CDR3: CASSQQGGGTGELFF
DNA: TGTGCCAGCAGCCAGCAGGGAGGGGGCACCGGGGAGCTGTTTTTT

size: .
V: TRBV7-9
D: .
J: TRBJ1-3
CDR3: CASSLESGSGNTIYF
DNA: TGTGCCAGCAGCTTAGAAAGCGGCTCTGGAAACACCATATATTTT

size: .
V: TRBV6-1
D: .
J: TRBJ1-4
CDR3: CASSDRGRGNEKLFF
DNA: TGTGCCAGCAGTGATCGGGGGAGGGGTAATGAAAAACTGTTTTTT

size: .
V: TRBV9
D: .
J: TRBJ2-1
CDR3: CASSASSLSLNEQFF
DNA: TGTGCCAGCAGCGCATCCAGTCTGTCCCTCAATGAGCAGTTCTTC

size: .
V: TRBV4-2
D: TRBD1
J: TRBJ1-4
CDR3: CASSLHEGTGGRGLFF
DNA: TGTGCCAGCAGCCTACATGAGGGGACAGGGGGTCGTGGACTGTTTTTT

size: .
V: TRBV9
D: TRBD1
J: TRBJ2-5
CDR3: CASSAGQGLRETQYF
DNA: TGTGCCAGCAGCGCCGGACAGGGTCTTAGGGAGACCCAGTACTTC

size: .
V: TRBV6-1
D: .
J: TRBJ2-6
CDR3: CASSEDNSGANVLTF
DNA: TGTGCCAGCAGTGAAGACAACTCTGGGGCCAACGTCCTGACTTTC

size: .
V: TRBV27
D: TRBD1
J: TRBJ2-7
CDR3: CASRLIGQGAGEQYF
DNA: TGTGCCAGCAGACTTATCGGACAGGGGGCGGGCGAGCAGTACTTC

size: .
V: TRBV28
D: .
J: TRBJ1-2
CDR3: CASSFGQPRGYTF
DNA: TGTGCCAGCAGTTTTGGGCAGCCTCGAGGCTACACCTTC

size: .
V: TRBV2
D: .
J: TRBJ2-5
CDR3: CASSMRETQYF
DNA: TGTGCCAGCAGTATGAGGGAGACCCAGTACTTC

size: .
V: TRBV6-5
D: TRBD1
J: TRBJ2-7
CDR3: CASSYATGTGGYEQYF
DNA: TGTGCCAGCAGTTACGCGACCGGGACAGGGGGCTACGAGCAGTACTTC